The clone carrying this T cell receptor (beta chain) was seen more than once but under ten times. As yet, its antigen is unknown. The sample's treatment: oral pan-JAK inhibitor, 5-10 mg twice daily. This entry comes from a study of CD8+ T cells in alopecia areata. Study-wide context: People stayed on tofacitinib for 6 to 18 months, then stopped the drug for 6 months. General study findings and limits: While tofacitinib was given, many expanded lesional clones persisted in scalp and blood.

As the sequencing template, cDNA was produced by extracting RNA and reverse transcribing it. Profiled with immunoSEQ multiplex PCR; TCRdb holds only in-frame clones, not every one. In the table there are some 100,000 clones, about 54% of which are singletons. Sequenced material: CD8+ T cells sorted from blood, taken at week 4, from a patient treated with tofacitinib. This clonotype was obtained from a human donor with alopecia areata.

The CDR3: CATSGTAGDNEQFF. Here the CDR3 DNA reads TGTGCCACCAGCGGCACAGCGGGAGACAATGAGCAGTTCTTC. This chain links TRBV15 with TRBJ2-1, with 8 bases matching TRBD2. The germline CDR1 and CDR2 sequences are LNHNV and YYDKDF (reference sequence). This CDR3 comprises 14 residues. With V trimmed by 5 bases and J by 5 bases, 5 bases remained unmatched.